This TCR beta chain was profiled in a study of regulatory T cells in long-lasting Graves disease. Study-level findings and limits: Possibly, accuracy suffered from the small sample size.

There are 14 residues in the CDR3. With 0 bases clipped from V and 2 bases from J, the junction kept 3 bases outside the gene matches. CDR1 DFQATT and CDR2 SNEGSKA come from the germline V gene (reference sequence). In this sample, this clonotype turned up many times. Its cognate antigen is unknown. Arm-PCR of CDR3 regions and iRepertoire HTBI primers were used to build TCR beta libraries. Original data processing: Among the samples, approximately 60 TRBV and 14 TRBJ segments were identified. TCRdb recomputed calls from the multiplex PCR reads with MiXCR, one row per CDR3 protein. TCRdb, not the authors, supplied the V and J calls. The sample has hundreds of thousands of distinct CDR3 sequences; 15% to 20% are singletons. Time point described: newly diagnosed GD, antithyroid drugs for less than 3 months. Isolated PBMC RNA provided the starting material for the TCR library. A further study also used this sample, focusing on T cells in Graves' hyperthyroidism and ophthalmopathy.

Sequencing was performed on peripheral blood mononuclear cells (PBMCs), taken at new diagnosis, from a patient treated with antithyroid drugs. The chain has TRBV20-1 and TRBJ1-1; 7 bases are a match to TRBD1. The TCR comes from a woman aged 35-65 years with Graves disease. CDR3 region: CSARDGTDNTEAFF. DNA for the CDR3: TGCAGTGCTAGAGATGGGACAGATAACACTGAAGCTTTCTTT.